Below, 17 T cell receptor beta chains from the same sample are listed, as sequenced in a study of T cell responses to AZD1222 COVID-19 vaccine. The assay was immunoSEQ multiplex PCR, and TCRdb's table has in-frame clones only and misses some. The sample holds approximately 110,000 clones, 88% seen once. Specimen: peripheral blood, collected on day 0 of AZD1222 vaccination. The receptors come from an adult in good health.

This sequence joins TRBV27 and TRBJ1-2; TRBD1 agrees at 10 bases. This CDR3 has 14 amino acids. The ends lost 5 bases at V and 2 bases at J; junction bases unmatched: 2. Germline-derived CDR1 and CDR2 are MNHEY and SMNVEV (reference sequence). Here the CDR3 reads CASSPGQGNYGYTF. The CDR3 DNA sequence: TGTGCCAGCAGTCCGGGACAGGGGAACTATGGCTACACCTTC.

This sequence joins TRBV7-8 and TRBJ2-5; 7 nucleotides align to TRBD1. The CDR3 is 13 residues long. Germline CDR1 reads SGHVS; CDR2 reads FQNEAQ. The junction had 3 bases not matched to a gene; V was cut back by 3 bases and J by 5 bases. CDR3 nucleotides: TGTGCCAGCAGCTTTGTCAGGGGGGAGACCCAGTACTTC. Translation: CASSFVRGETQYF. Based on the CDR3 plus reference TRBV7-8 and TRBJ2-5, the full variable domain is GAGVSQSPRYKVAKRGQDVALRCDPISGHVSLFWYQQALGQGPEFLTYFQNEAQLDKSGLPSDRFFAERPEGSVSTLKIQRTQQEDSAVYLCASSFVRGETQYFGPGTRLLVL.

J is TRBJ2-1 and V is TRBV19; 11 nucleotides align to TRBD2. After removal of 5 bases from V and 5 bases from J, the junction contained 5 bases not matched to a gene. This CDR3 spans 15 amino acids. Germline CDR1 is LNHDA and CDR2 is SQIVND (reference sequence). This CDR3 reads CASSPPGLADNEQFF. CDR3 DNA sequence: TGTGCCAGTAGTCCCCCGGGACTAGCGGACAATGAGCAGTTCTTC. Full variable domain (remainder filled in from reference TRBV19 and TRBJ2-1): DGGITQSPKYLFRKEGQNVTLSCEQNLNHDAMYWYRQDPGQGLRLIYYSQIVNDFQKGDIAEGYSVSREKKESFPLTVTSAQKNPTAFYLCASSPPGLADNEQFFGPGTRLTVL.

This clone was observed a few times. This chain connects TRBV7-8 to TRBJ1-6; D may be TRBD1 (5 bases). The CDR3 totals 14 residues. Germline CDR1 is SGHVS and CDR2 is FQNEAQ. V was trimmed by 2 bases and J by 7 bases, leaving 9 bases between them. The CDR3 region is CASSLMQGNSPLHF. The CDR3 coding sequence is TGTGCCAGCAGCTTAATGCAGGGCAATTCACCCCTCCACTTT. The whole variable domain, remainder taken from reference TRBV7-8 and TRBJ1-6, is GAGVSQSPRYKVAKRGQDVALRCDPISGHVSLFWYQQALGQGPEFLTYFQNEAQLDKSGLPSDRFFAERPEGSVSTLKIQRTQQEDSAVYLCASSLMQGNSPLHFGNGTRLTVT.

The CDR3 spells CASSLGTSGIQGEQFF. The CDR3 region has the DNA TGTGCCAGCAGCTTGGGGACTAGCGGGATACAGGGTGAGCAGTTCTTC. The chain has TRBV7-6 and TRBJ2-1; 13 positions agree with TRBD2. Looked up from germline, CDR1 is SGHVS and CDR2 is FNYEAQ. After removal of 3 bases from V and 9 bases from J, the junction contained 8 bases not matched to a gene. CDR3 length: 16 residues.

The CDR3 here is CASSPRMAGELFF. Here the CDR3 DNA reads TGCGCCAGCAGCCCACGGATGGCCGGGGAGCTGTTTTTT. The rearrangement uses TRBV5-1 and TRBJ2-2; D is unclear. Trimming left V 4 bases short and J 6 bases short, with 10 bases between. This CDR3 comprises 13 residues. The germline V gene encodes CDR1 SGHRS and CDR2 YFSETQ. Variable domain in full (rest from reference TRBV5-1 and TRBJ2-2): KAGVTQTPRYLIKTRGQQVTLSCSPISGHRSVSWYQQTPGQGLQFLFEYFSETQRNKGNFPGRFSGRQFSNSRSEMNVSTLELGDSALYLCASSPRMAGELFFGEGSRLTVL.

The chain couples TRBV23-1 to TRBJ2-7, with D possibly matching TRBD1 (6 bases). TRBV23-1 has ORF status, its function being uncertain. V lost 7 bases and J 1 base, leaving 11 bases between the germline ends. CDR3 length equals 13 residues. The CDR3 loop reads CASIGGASYEQYF. CDR3 sequence (DNA): TGCGCCAGCATTGGGGGCGCTTCCTACGAGCAGTACTTC.

This clone was found once. V usage is TRBV3-1 (or the pseudogene TRBV3-2) and J usage is TRBJ2-5; D is tentatively TRBD1 or TRBD2 (6 bases each). The V end was cut by 1 base, the J end by 4 bases, with 16 bases between. This CDR3 is 16 amino acids long. The V gene's germline CDR1 is LGHDT and CDR2 YNNKEL (reference sequence). CDR3 amino acids: CASSQVSGSGAETQYF. The CDR3, as DNA: TGTGCCAGCAGCCAAGTCTCGGGGTCGGGGGCAGAGACCCAGTACTTC.

V gene TRBV11-2 combines with J gene TRBJ1-1; 7 bases match TRBD1. CDR1 and CDR2 (germline): SGHAT, FQNNGV. The V gene end was trimmed by 5 bases and the J gene end by 5 bases; junction bases not matched to a gene: 11. The CDR3 contains 15 residues. The CDR3: CASSVWTGWETEAFF. In nucleotides, the CDR3 is TGTGCCAGCAGCGTGTGGACAGGATGGGAGACTGAAGCTTTCTTT.

The CDR3, as DNA: TGTGCCACCAGTGATGGGGTCGGGGTCAATCGGGAGACCCAGTACTTC. Residues: CATSDGVGVNRETQYF. The V gene is TRBV24-1, the J gene TRBJ2-5; possibly TRBD2 for D (5 bases). V lost 3 bases and J 5 bases, leaving 18 bases between the germline ends. The germline gives CDR1 KGHDR, CDR2 SFDVKD. This CDR3 comprises 16 residues.

The rearrangement uses TRBV5-1 and TRBJ1-3, with D possibly being TRBD1 (5 bases). This CDR3 contains 13 residues. The ends were cut back, 3 bases at V and 3 bases at J, with 7 bases in the middle. Looked up from germline, CDR1 is SGHRS and CDR2 is YFSETQ. The CDR3 nucleotides read TGCGCCAGCAGCTCAGGGTATGGAAACACCATATATTTT. Translation: CASSSGYGNTIYF.

The gene calls are TRBV28 and TRBJ1-1; no firm D call. The CDR3 consists of 12 residues. Per germline, CDR1 MDHEN and CDR2 SYDVKM. Trimming left V 3 bases short and J 4 bases short, with 6 bases between. CDR3 protein: CASSFGITEAFF. In DNA form, the CDR3 reads TGTGCCAGCAGTTTTGGGATCACTGAAGCTTTCTTT.

This chain uses TRBV5-1 with TRBJ2-5; tentative D call: TRBD1 (7 bases). Germline assignment: CDR1 SGHRS and CDR2 YFSETQ. V was pared by 4 bases and J by 0 bases, with 10 bases between. The CDR3 is 14 residues long. The CDR3 DNA reads as TGCGCCAGCAGCGCGGGACAGTACCAAGAGACCCAGTACTTC. Its protein is CASSAGQYQETQYF.

The rearrangement links TRBV30 to TRBJ2-7, with D possibly being TRBD1 (7 bases). The CDR3 spans 15 residues. Trimming removed 3 bases at V and 3 bases at J, with 18 bases between. Per germline, CDR1 GTSNPN and CDR2 SVGIG (reference sequence). In nucleotides, the CDR3 is TGTGCCTGGAGAACCGGAGGGACAGTTATCTACGAGCAGTACGTC. Its translation: CAWRTGGTVIYEQYV.

The genes are TRBV9 and TRBJ2-6, with D hard to call. V was shortened by 2 bases and J by 0 bases, with 3 bases between the two germline ends. Germline CDR1 is SGDLS and CDR2 is YYNGEE. CDR3 length equals 14 residues. The CDR3 protein is CASSVNSGANVLTF. CDR3 DNA: TGTGCCAGCAGCGTTAACTCTGGGGCCAACGTCCTGACTTTC. Full variable domain (rest looked up from reference TRBV9 and TRBJ2-6): DSGVTQTPKHLITATGQRVTLRCSPRSGDLSVYWYQQSLDQGLQFLIQYYNGEERAKGNILERFSAQQFPDLHSELNLSSLELGDSALYFCASSVNSGANVLTFGAGSRLTVL.

The J gene is TRBJ1-5, the V gene TRBV15, with D possibly being TRBD1 (5 bases). The V gene's germline CDR1 is LNHNV and CDR2 YYDKDF (reference sequence). The V gene lost 5 bases and the J gene lost 4 bases, with 12 bases spanning the gap. There are 14 residues in the CDR3. CDR3 bases: TGTGCCACCAGCGGGCAGGGAAGGAATCAGCCCCAGCATTTT. Protein: CATSGQGRNQPQHF.

V gene TRBV5-1 combines with J gene TRBJ1-1, with D uncertain. The germline V and J ends were trimmed by 0 bases and 3 bases, with 12 bases remaining between them. The CDR3 totals 15 residues. CDR1 is SGHRS, CDR2 YFSETQ, per germline. DNA for the CDR3: TGCGCCAGCAGCTTGGCCGCTCGGCGGGACACTGAAGCTTTCTTT. This gives the protein CASSLAARRDTEAFF.